The sequence of this TCR beta chain was determined in a study of blood T cell repertoires in COVID-19. Study in general: From the United States, Italy and Spain came samples of acute and convalescent COVID-19. From T cells, B-cell-depleted T cells, or PBMCs came the material, which was cDNA or gDNA.

In the source study's methods: Amplification from reference gene primers served as the basis for estimated nucleated cell counts. The assay was immunoSEQ multiplex PCR, and TCRdb's table has in-frame clones only and misses some. V and J calls plus clone size are reproduced from that table; the DNA served to infer D and trimming. The profile shows over 300,000 clones, 89% of them singletons. V was cut by 10 bases and J by 15 bases, with 19 bases left in between. The CDR3 extends over 11 amino acids. Looked up from germline, CDR1 is MDHEN and CDR2 is SYDVKM. The specimen sequenced was peripheral blood. This receptor was taken from a man between 35 and 55 years old with acute or convalescent COVID-19. This sequence joins TRBV28 and TRBJ2-1; D is possibly TRBD1 (6 bases). CDR3 nucleotide sequence: TGTGCCACAAGACGGGACACAAAGTGGTTCTTC. Its protein product is CATRRDTKWFF. Full variable domain (rest looked up from reference TRBV28 and TRBJ2-1): DVKVTQSSRYLVKRTGEKVFLECVQDMDHENMFWYRQDPGLGLRLIYFSYDVKMKEKGDIPEGYSVSREKKERFSLILESASTNQTSMYLCATRRDTKWFFGPGTRLTVL.